This T cell receptor (beta chain) was obtained from a study of human T cells and chemical hapten exposure. This CDR3 is built from 17 residues. J lost 6 bases, V lost 2 bases, and 8 bases had no gene match. Germline assignment: CDR1 MNHEY and CDR2 SMNVEV (reference sequence). Time point given: pre-sensitization, week 0. Treatment: therapeutic diphenylcyclopropenone sensitization with weekly scalp DPC. The study drew its donors from alopecia patients who were 18 to 70 years old and suitable for DPC. The library tagged individual cDNA molecules with unique molecular identifiers. TCRdb analysed the RACE reads with MiXCR anew, one entry per CDR3 protein. Here the sample spans roughly 80,000 distinct CDR3 sequences, 13% to 15% being singletons. This clonotype was picked up a small number of times.

The sequencing used whole blood, collected in connection with sensitization to the hapten diphenylcyclopropenone (DPC). The chain couples TRBV27 to TRBJ2-1; 12 bases agree with TRBD2. The sequence was collected from a woman aged 45 to 65 with alopecia areata. Some clones in this sample may be carry-over from other donors' samples. The CDR3 loop is CASSLVWLAGGGNEQFF. CDR3 in DNA: TGTGCCAGCAGTTTAGTCTGGCTAGCGGGAGGGGGCAATGAGCAGTTCTTC.